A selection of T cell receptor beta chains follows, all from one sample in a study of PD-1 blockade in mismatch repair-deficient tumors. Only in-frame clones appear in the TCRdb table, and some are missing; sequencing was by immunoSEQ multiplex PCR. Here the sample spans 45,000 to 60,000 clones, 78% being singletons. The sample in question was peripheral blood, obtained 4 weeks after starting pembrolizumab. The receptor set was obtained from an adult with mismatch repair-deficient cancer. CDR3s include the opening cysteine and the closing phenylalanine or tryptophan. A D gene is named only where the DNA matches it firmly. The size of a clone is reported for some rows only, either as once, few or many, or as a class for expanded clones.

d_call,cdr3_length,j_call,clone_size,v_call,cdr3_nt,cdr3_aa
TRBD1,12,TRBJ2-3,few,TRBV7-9,TGTGCCAGCAGCTTAGAGGACAGGGGCGAGTATTTT,CASSLEDRGEYF
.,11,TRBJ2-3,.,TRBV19,TGTGCCAGCGAGATAGGGGATACGCAGTATTTT,CASEIGDTQYF
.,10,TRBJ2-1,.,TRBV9,TGTGCCAGCAGCGGCCGTGAGCAGTTCTTC,CASSGREQFF
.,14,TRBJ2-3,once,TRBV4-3,TGCGCCAGCAGCCAAGACCCGACAGCAGATACGCAGTATTTT,CASSQDPTADTQYF
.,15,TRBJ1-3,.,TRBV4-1,TGCGCCAGCAGCCACGCCCGGAACTCTGGAAACACCATATATTTT,CASSHARNSGNTIYF
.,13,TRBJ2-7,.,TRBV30,TGTGCCTGGAGTACCGTACAGGGATCCGAGCAGTACTTC,CAWSTVQGSEQYF
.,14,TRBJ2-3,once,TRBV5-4,TGTGCCAGCAGCTTTGACCAAGGCACAGATACGCAGTATTTT,CASSFDQGTDTQYF
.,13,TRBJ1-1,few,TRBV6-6,TGTGCCAGCAGTGAGGTATCGAACACTGAAGCTTTCTTT,CASSEVSNTEAFF
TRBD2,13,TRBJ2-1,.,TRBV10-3,TGTGCCACCTGGACTAGCGGGATCCATGAGCAGTTCTTC,CATWTSGIHEQFF
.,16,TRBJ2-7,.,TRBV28,TGTGCCAGCATATCGCCTGACCCCAAAGGTTTCTACGAGCAGTACTTC,CASISPDPKGFYEQYF
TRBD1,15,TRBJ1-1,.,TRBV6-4,TGTGCCAGCAGTGTGCGGGACAGGGGGTTACCTGAAGCTTTCTTT,CASSVRDRGLPEAFF
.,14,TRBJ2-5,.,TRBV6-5,TGTGCCAGCAGTTACCCCGGAGGGAAAGAGACCCAGTACTTC,CASSYPGGKETQYF
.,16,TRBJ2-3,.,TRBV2,TGTGCCAGCAGTGTCAGCATGGGAATAAGGGCAGATACGCAGTATTTT,CASSVSMGIRADTQYF
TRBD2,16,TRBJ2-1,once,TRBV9,TGTGCCAGCAGCCCCCGGGAGGGGAGCTCCTACAATGAGCAGTTCTTC,CASSPREGSSYNEQFF
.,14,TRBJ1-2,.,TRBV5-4,TGTGCCAGCAGCCTAAAAATGGGGGACTATGGCTACACCTTC,CASSLKMGDYGYTF
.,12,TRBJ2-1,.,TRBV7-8,TGTGCCAGCAGCTTAGCGTTTAATGAGCAGTTCTTC,CASSLAFNEQFF
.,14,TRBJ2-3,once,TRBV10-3,TGTGCCATCAGTCCTCGCGGGCCAACAGATACGCAGTATTTT,CAISPRGPTDTQYF
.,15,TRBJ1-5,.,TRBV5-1,TGCGCCAGCAGCTTGGGACCCTTAGGGAATCAGCCCCAGCATTTT,CASSLGPLGNQPQHF
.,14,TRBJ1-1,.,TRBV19,TGTGCCAGTAGAGGCAGAAGGGAGAACACTGAAGCTTTCTTT,CASRGRRENTEAFF
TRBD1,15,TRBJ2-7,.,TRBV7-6,TGTGCCAGCAGCGTCAGGGGGCCAGGACTGTACGAGCAGTACTTC,CASSVRGPGLYEQYF
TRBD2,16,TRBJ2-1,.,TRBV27,TGTGCCAGCAGTTTATCCAGCGGGAGCACCTACAATGAGCAGTTCTTC,CASSLSSGSTYNEQFF
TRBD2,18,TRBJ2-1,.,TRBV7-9,TGTGCCAGCAGCTTAGAGTTTCCTAGCGGAACTTCTGTTGGTGAGCAGTTCTTC,CASSLEFPSGTSVGEQFF
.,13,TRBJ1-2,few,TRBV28,TGTGCCAGCAGTTCCCCGGGCCCCTATGGCTACACCTTC,CASSSPGPYGYTF
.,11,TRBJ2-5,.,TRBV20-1,TGCAGTGCTAGATTAATAGAGACCCAGTACTTC,CSARLIETQYF
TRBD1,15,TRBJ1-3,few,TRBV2,TGTGCCAGCACCGGGGACAGGGTAAATGGAAACACCATATATTTT,CASTGDRVNGNTIYF
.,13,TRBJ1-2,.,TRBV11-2,TGTGCCAGCAGCCTGGGACAAAACTATGGCTACACCTTC,CASSLGQNYGYTF
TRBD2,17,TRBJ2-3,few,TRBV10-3,TGTGCCATCAGTGAGGGGGCTAGCGGGAGTACGCCAGATACGCAGTATTTT,CAISEGASGSTPDTQYF
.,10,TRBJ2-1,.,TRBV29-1,TGCAGCGTTAGGGCGGGTGAGCAGTTCTTC,CSVRAGEQFF
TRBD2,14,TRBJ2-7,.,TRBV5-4,TGTGCCAGCAGCTTGCGGGGGGGAAACTACGAGCAGTACTTC,CASSLRGGNYEQYF
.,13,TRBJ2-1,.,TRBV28,TGTGCCCTCAGGGGGGCTGGGATGGATGAGCAGTTCTTC,CALRGAGMDEQFF
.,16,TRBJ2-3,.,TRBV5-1,TGCGCCAGCAGGCAGGACTCACACGGGGGCCCAGATACGCAGTATTTT,CASRQDSHGGPDTQYF
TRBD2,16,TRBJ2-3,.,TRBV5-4,TGTGCCAGCAGCACTAGCGGGAGGGCTAACACAGATACGCAGTATTTT,CASSTSGRANTDTQYF
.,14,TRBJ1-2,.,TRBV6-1,TGTGCCAGCAGTGCCCTTTGGACGGCGCCTGGCTACACCTTC,CASSALWTAPGYTF
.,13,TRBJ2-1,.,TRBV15,TGTGCCACCAGCAGAGATCAGATGGGTGAGCAGTTCTTC,CATSRDQMGEQFF
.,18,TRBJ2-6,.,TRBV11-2,TGTGCCAGCAGCCCCGGGGGGCAGGAAATTGATGGGGCCAACGTCCTGACTTTC,CASSPGGQEIDGANVLTF
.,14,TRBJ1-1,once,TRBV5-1,TGCGCCAGCAGCTTGGTCGACAGTCAGTCTGAAGCTTTCTTT,CASSLVDSQSEAFF
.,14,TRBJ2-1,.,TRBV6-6,TGTGCCAGCAGATTACAGGGTCGGGTCAATGAGCAGTTCTTC,CASRLQGRVNEQFF
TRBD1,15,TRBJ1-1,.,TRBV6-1,TGTGCCAGCGGGGGGACAGGAGGCATGAACACTGAAGCTTTCTTT,CASGGTGGMNTEAFF
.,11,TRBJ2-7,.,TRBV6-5,TGTGCCAGCAGCAGCCCTACGGAGCAGTACTTC,CASSSPTEQYF
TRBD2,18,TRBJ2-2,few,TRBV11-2,TGTGCCAGCAGCCTGGGGGGACTAGCGTCATTAGGCGCCGGGGAGCTGTTTTTT,CASSLGGLASLGAGELFF
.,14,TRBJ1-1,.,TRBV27,TGTGCCAGCAGTAACCCGGACAGTAACACTGAAGCTTTCTTT,CASSNPDSNTEAFF
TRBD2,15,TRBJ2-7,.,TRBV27,TGTGCCAGCAGCCGACTAGCGGGAGGTCTGTACGAGCAGTACTTC,CASSRLAGGLYEQYF
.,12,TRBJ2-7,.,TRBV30,TGTGCCTGGAGTGTCACTAGTTACGAGCAGTACTTC,CAWSVTSYEQYF
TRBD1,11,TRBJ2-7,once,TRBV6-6,TGTGCCAGTACAGGGGGCCGCGAGCAGTACTTC,CASTGGREQYF
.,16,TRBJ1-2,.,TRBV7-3,TGTGCCAGCAGCTTAACAGGCTCAGGGCAGGGAAATGGCTACACCTTC,CASSLTGSGQGNGYTF
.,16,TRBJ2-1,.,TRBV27,TGTGCCAGCACCAAGGCCCGGGACTCCAGAACTAATGAGCAGTTCTTC,CASTKARDSRTNEQFF
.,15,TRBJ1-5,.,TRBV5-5,TGTGCCAGCAGCTTGGAGGGGGGCGGCAATCAGCCCCAGCATTTT,CASSLEGGGNQPQHF
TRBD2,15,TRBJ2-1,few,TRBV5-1,TGCGCCAGCAGCTACCCTAGCGGGAGTTTGGATGAGCAGTTCTTC,CASSYPSGSLDEQFF
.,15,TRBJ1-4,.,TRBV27,TGTGCCAGCTCTAGTGGGGCAGGGATTAATGAAAAACTGTTTTTT,CASSSGAGINEKLFF
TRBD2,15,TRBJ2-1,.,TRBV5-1,TGCGCCAGCGAGATGGTGGGGACTAGTCGGAATGAGCAGTTCTTC,CASEMVGTSRNEQFF
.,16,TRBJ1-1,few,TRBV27,TGTGCCAGCAGTTCAAGACCGTCTTTTAGCAACACTGAAGCTTTCTTT,CASSSRPSFSNTEAFF
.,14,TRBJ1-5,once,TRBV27,TGTGCCAGCAGTTTATCGGTACTCAATCAGCCCCAGCATTTT,CASSLSVLNQPQHF
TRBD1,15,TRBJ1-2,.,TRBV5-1,TGCGCCAGCAGCCCTTTCCAGGGGGATCGCTATGGCTACACCTTC,CASSPFQGDRYGYTF
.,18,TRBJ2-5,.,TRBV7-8,TGTGCCAGCAGCTTAAATTTCGAGGGACCTAGACTCCAAGAGACCCAGTACTTC,CASSLNFEGPRLQETQYF
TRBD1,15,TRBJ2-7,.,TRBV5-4,TGTGCCAGCAGCTTGGTGCGACAGGGGGCCCACGAGCAGTACTTC,CASSLVRQGAHEQYF
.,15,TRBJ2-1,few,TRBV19,TGTGCCAGTAAATTAGGGCTTAGCTCCTACAATGAGCAGTTCTTC,CASKLGLSSYNEQFF